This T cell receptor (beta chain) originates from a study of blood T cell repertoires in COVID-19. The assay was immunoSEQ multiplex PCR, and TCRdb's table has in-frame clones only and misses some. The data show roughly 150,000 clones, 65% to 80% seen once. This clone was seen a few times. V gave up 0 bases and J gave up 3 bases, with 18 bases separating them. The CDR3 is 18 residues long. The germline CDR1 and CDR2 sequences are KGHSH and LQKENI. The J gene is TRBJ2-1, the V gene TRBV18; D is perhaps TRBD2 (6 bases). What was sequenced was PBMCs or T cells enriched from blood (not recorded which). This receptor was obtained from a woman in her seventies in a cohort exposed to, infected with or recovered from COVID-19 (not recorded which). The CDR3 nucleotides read TGTGCCAGCTCACCACCTGTTGTTGAGCGGGCCTACTACAATGAGCAGTTCTTC. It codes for CASSPPVVERAYYNEQFF.